A single T cell receptor (beta chain) is shown here with its context. Its antigen remains unknown. This CDR3 has 12 residues. V was shortened by 2 bases and J by 8 bases, with 6 bases between the two germline ends. Germline V gene lookup returns CDR1 MNHNS and CDR2 SASEGT. Clones were sequenced by immunoSEQ multiplex PCR, and TCRdb holds only the in-frame ones, with some missing. Among 150,000 to 200,000 clones, 80% to 95% were seen once, and the ten largest hold approximately 1.9%. The data belong to a study of T cell responses to AZD1222 COVID-19 vaccine. Notes on the study in general: It should be noted that donors were predominantly white British and more often female, and clonal diversity was possibly underestimated.

The chain uses TRBV6-1 and TRBJ1-4; D gene uncertain. The specimen comprised peripheral blood, sampled 28 days after the second AZD1222 dose. The source of this sequence is an adult who received the AZD1222 COVID-19 vaccine. The CDR3 bases are TGTGCCAGCAGTGAATCACGGGAAAAACTGTTTTTT. It codes for CASSESREKLFF.